Each of the 18 T cell receptor beta chains below was sequenced from the same sample in a study of technical replicates of blood from a handful of donors. TCRdb's copy holds only in-frame clones and misses some; the assay was immunoSEQ multiplex PCR. The sample lists some 60,000 clones; 90% to 95% were seen once. The sample taken for sequencing was PBMCs. Receptor source: a human donor in good health. Some clones in this sample may be carry-over from other donors' samples.

The genes are TRBV10-3 and TRBJ1-1; 8 nucleotides line up with TRBD1. CDR3 length equals 16 residues. Per germline, CDR1 ENHRY and CDR2 SYGVKD. J was trimmed by 5 bases and V by 1 base; bases with no gene match: 9. The CDR3, as DNA: TGTGCCATCAGTGAGTATAGCAGGGGGCGCGGAACTGAAGCTTTCTTT. Encoded protein: CAISEYSRGRGTEAFF.

The count of this clone is one. V and J are TRBV6-6 and TRBJ2-7; TRBD2 agrees at 12 bases. The V gene's germline CDR1 is MNHNY and CDR2 SVGAGI (reference sequence). V lost 5 bases, J lost 9 bases, and 14 bases stayed unmatched. The CDR3 is 16 amino acids. Here the CDR3 reads CASSRTLAGGTEGQYF. The CDR3 bases are TGTGCCAGCAGTCGCACACTAGCGGGAGGTACCGAGGGGCAGTACTTC.

The V and J genes are TRBV7-9 and TRBJ2-2; D is possibly TRBD1 (6 bases). V lost 4 bases to trimming and J lost 3 bases, with 12 bases between them. Germline V gene sequence: CDR1 SEHNR, CDR2 FQNEAQ (reference sequence). The CDR3 runs to 15 residues. Written as DNA, the CDR3 is TGTGCCAGCAGCTACCAGACAGGACACACCGGGGAGCTGTTTTTT. This gives the protein CASSYQTGHTGELFF.

The chain carries TRBV5-1 and TRBJ2-3; a weak D match, TRBD2 (7 bases). The V end lost 0 bases, the J end lost 3 bases, and 23 bases lay between the germline ends. Germline V lookup: CDR1 SGHRS, CDR2 YFSETQ. This CDR3 spans 19 amino acids. CDR3 DNA: TGCGCCAGCAGCTTGGCCAGCGTAGGGGGGGTCCCCAAAACAGATACGCAGTATTTT. Encoded protein: CASSLASVGGVPKTDTQYF.

This rearrangement joins TRBV18 to TRBJ1-6; no definite D call. V lost 2 bases and J 7 bases, leaving 12 bases between the germline ends. Germline lookup yields CDR1 KGHSH and CDR2 LQKENI. This CDR3 region has 15 residues. In DNA, the CDR3 is TGTGCCAGCTCACCAAGTACGGGATGGAATTCACCCCTCCACTTT. This encodes CASSPSTGWNSPLHF.

This chain connects TRBV14 to TRBJ1-6, with TRBD1 as a possible D gene (6 bases). V lost 4 bases to trimming and J lost 9 bases, with 16 bases between them. Germline loops: CDR1 SGHDN, CDR2 FVKESK. CDR3 length: 15 residues. CDR3 sequence reads: CASSPVGGASSPLHF. The CDR3 DNA reads TGTGCCAGCAGCCCGGTCGGGGGGGCGAGTTCACCCCTCCACTTT.

This chain joins TRBV7-2 and TRBJ2-1, with 9 positions matching TRBD2. The trim removed 1 base at V and 4 bases at J, leaving 5 bases unmatched. The length of the CDR3 is 16 residues. Looked up from germline, CDR1 is SGHTA and CDR2 is FQGNSA. The CDR3 sequence is CASSLGGGGAYNEQFF. The CDR3, as DNA: TGTGCCAGCAGCTTAGGAGGCGGGGGGGCTTACAATGAGCAGTTCTTC.

The gene calls are TRBV21-1 and TRBJ2-5; the D call TRBD2 from the table was never checked on the DNA. TRBV21-1 counts as a pseudogene. This CDR3 spans 14 amino acids. For the CDR3, the DNA is TGTGCCAGCGGTCTTCACGGGAGGGGGGAGACCCAGTACTTC. Protein product: CASGLHGRGETQYF.

The chain couples TRBV5-3 to TRBJ1-5; D perhaps matches TRBD1 (6 bases). TRBV5-3 carries the ORF label, with uncertain function. Trimming cost V 0 bases and J 2 bases, with 6 bases left between them. The CDR3 totals 14 residues. The CDR3: CARSLGQGNQPQHF. CDR3 sequence (DNA): TGTGCCAGAAGCTTGGGACAGGGCAATCAGCCCCAGCATTTT.

The chain links TRBV7-9 to TRBJ1-2; 10 nucleotides agree with TRBD1. CDR1 SEHNR and CDR2 FQNEAQ come from the germline V gene (reference sequence). The CDR3 spans 14 residues. The ends lost 1 base at V and 8 bases at J; junction bases unmatched: 4. In DNA form, the CDR3 reads TGTGCCAGCAGCTTAGGGGACAGGGGCGCGGGCTACACCTTC. Translation: CASSLGDRGAGYTF.

The chain is built from TRBV7-2 and TRBJ1-3; 10 positions match TRBD1. V was clipped by 4 bases and J by 3 bases; unmatched bases: 9. This CDR3 has 17 amino acids. CDR1 is SGHTA, CDR2 FQGNSA, per germline. For the CDR3, the DNA is TGTGCCAGCAGCTCATTCCGGGACAGGGGATTTGGAAACACCATATATTTT. Translation: CASSSFRDRGFGNTIYF.

The genes are TRBV25-1 and TRBJ1-3; D ambiguous. This CDR3 contains 13 residues. Trimming cost V 4 bases and J 0 bases, with 4 bases left between them. Germline loops: CDR1 MGHDK, CDR2 SYGVNS. CDR3 nucleotides: TGTGCCAGCAGTGTGAGCTCTGGAAACACCATATATTTT. Amino acids: CASSVSSGNTIYF.

The chain recombines TRBV4-2 with TRBJ1-4; no clear D gene. Looked up from germline, CDR1 is LGHNA and CDR2 is YNFKEQ. V lost 4 bases and J 8 bases, leaving 8 bases between the germline ends. This CDR3 contains 12 residues. The CDR3 DNA follows: TGTGCCAGCAGCCGCATTCGGGAAAAACTGTTTTTT. It is translated as CASSRIREKLFF.

This chain uses TRBV11-2 with TRBJ2-4, with D maybe TRBD1 (6 bases). The CDR3 is 11 residues long. Germline-derived CDR1 and CDR2 are SGHAT and FQNNGV. The V end lost 4 bases, the J end lost 8 bases, and 6 bases lay between the germline ends. The CDR3: CASSSGDIQYF. In DNA form, the CDR3 reads TGTGCCAGCAGCTCAGGGGACATTCAGTACTTC.

This chain joins TRBV19 and TRBJ2-1; possibly TRBD2 for D (6 bases). The V end lost 8 bases, the J end lost 1 base, and 12 bases lay between the germline ends. Germline CDR1 is LNHDA and CDR2 is SQIVND (reference sequence). This CDR3 region has 14 residues. The CDR3 is CASSGSGSYNEQFF. Here the CDR3 DNA reads TGTGCCAGTTCAGGAAGCGGGTCCTACAATGAGCAGTTCTTC.

CDR3 amino acids: CSVEVILRGQGTFEQFF. CDR3 coding DNA: TGCAGCGTTGAAGTTATACTCCGCGGACAGGGAACTTTTGAGCAGTTCTTC. J is TRBJ2-1 and V is TRBV29-1; 8 positions agree with TRBD1. Looked up from germline, CDR1 is SQVTM and CDR2 is ANQGSEA. The CDR3 consists of 17 residues. V shed 1 base and J 9 bases; nucleotides not matched to a gene: 17.

CDR3 sequence (DNA): TGTGCCAGCAGTGAACCCCTAGATTCCGAGACCCAGTACTTC. Amino acids: CASSEPLDSETQYF. The V call is TRBV25-1, the J call TRBJ2-5; D gene uncertain. V gave up 2 bases and J gave up 5 bases, with 12 bases separating them. Germline V gene lookup returns CDR1 MGHDK and CDR2 SYGVNS. The length of the CDR3 is 14 residues.

This rearrangement joins TRBV19 to TRBJ2-7, with D perhaps matching TRBD1 (6 bases). Germline V gives CDR1 LNHDA, CDR2 SQIVND (reference sequence). The CDR3 consists of 13 residues. Trimming left V 5 bases short and J 2 bases short, with 10 bases between. CDR3 sequence (DNA): TGTGCCAGTAGTCAGAACAGGGCCTACGAGCAGTACTTC. Translation gives CASSQNRAYEQYF.